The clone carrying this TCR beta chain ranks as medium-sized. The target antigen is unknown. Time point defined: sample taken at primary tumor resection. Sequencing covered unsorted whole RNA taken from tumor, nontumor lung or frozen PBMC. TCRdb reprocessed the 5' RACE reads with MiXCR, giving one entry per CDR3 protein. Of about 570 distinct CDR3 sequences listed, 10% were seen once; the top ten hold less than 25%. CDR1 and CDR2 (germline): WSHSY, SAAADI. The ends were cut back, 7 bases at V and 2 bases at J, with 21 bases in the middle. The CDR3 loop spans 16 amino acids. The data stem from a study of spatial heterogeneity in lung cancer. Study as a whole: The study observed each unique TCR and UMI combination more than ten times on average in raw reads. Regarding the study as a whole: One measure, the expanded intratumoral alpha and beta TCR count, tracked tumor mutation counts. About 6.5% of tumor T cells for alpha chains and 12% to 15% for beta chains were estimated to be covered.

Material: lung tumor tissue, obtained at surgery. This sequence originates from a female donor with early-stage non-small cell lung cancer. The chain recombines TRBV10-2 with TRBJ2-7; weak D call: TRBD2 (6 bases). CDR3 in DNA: TGCGCCAGCACGGGCTACGCGGGGACCGCAGCCTACGAGCAGTACTTC. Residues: CASTGYAGTAAYEQYF.